This T cell receptor beta chain comes out of a study of blood T cell repertoires in COVID-19. The overall study: Acute and convalescent COVID-19 samples came from the United States, Italy and Spain. The analysed material was cDNA or gDNA that came from T cells, B-cell-depleted T cells, or PBMCs.

How the authors handled the data: Quantification of nucleated cells was approximated via reference gene primer amplification. Some clones are missing from TCRdb's copy, which holds only in-frame ones; the method was immunoSEQ multiplex PCR. V and J calls and clone size are as listed in that table; D and trimming were resolved from the DNA. The repertoire includes about 380,000 clones, more than 65% of them detected once, and 1.1% sits in the top ten. Between the trimmed V and J ends, which lost 2 bases and 2 bases, there was a span of 18 bases. The length of the CDR3 is 17 residues. The germline gives CDR1 SGHTA, CDR2 FQGNSA.

Input material: peripheral blood. This clonotype was sampled from a human donor with acute or convalescent COVID-19. The donor label of this sample is uncertain. The chain employs TRBV7-2 and TRBJ1-1, with D possibly TRBD1 on 5 matching bases. Here the CDR3 reads CASSLIADRHLNTEAFF. CDR3 in DNA: TGTGCCAGCAGCTTAATCGCCGACAGACACTTAAACACTGAAGCTTTCTTT.